This paragraph reports one T cell receptor beta chain. The data were produced by immunoSEQ multiplex PCR, yet TCRdb's version contains in-frame clones alone and is incomplete. The repertoire holds 700,000 or so clones, with about two thirds as singletons. Per the germline V gene, CDR1 is SNHLY and CDR2 is FYNNEI. V was clipped by 0 bases and J by 1 base, with 9 bases between them. There are 16 residues in the CDR3. This entry comes from a study of shared clonotypes between healthy human individuals. The clonotype originates from a woman in her thirties in good health. Sequenced input: memory CD4+ T cells sorted from blood. Subset: CD45RA-negative fraction. The chain carries TRBV2 and TRBJ2-2, with D possibly TRBD1 on 5 matching bases. DNA of the CDR3: TGTGCCAGCAGTGAAGCCCGGACACTGAACACCGGGGAGCTGTTTTTT. It specifies CASSEARTLNTGELFF.